The rows below give T cell receptor beta chains drawn from one sample of a study of a mutant IDH1 vaccine in newly diagnosed glioma. These receptors have no identified antigens. TCRdb keeps only in-frame clones here, not all; method: immunoSEQ multiplex PCR. The data show approximately 50,000 clones, around 83% seen once. The sample here was PBMCs, taken from a glioma patient whose treatment included an IDH1 peptide vaccine. The receptors here all came from a woman in her fifties or sixties with glioma. CDR3s include the opening cysteine and the closing phenylalanine or tryptophan. The D gene is left open where the match is weak. Where a row states a size, it is once, few, many or the class of an expanded clone; other rows omit it.

cdr3_length d_call j_call clone_size v_call cdr3_nt cdr3_aa
16 TRBD1 TRBJ1-1 NA TRBV27 TGTGCCAGCAGTTTATTGGACAGGGGTATGAACACTGAAGCTTTCTTT CASSLLDRGMNTEAFF
12 NA TRBJ2-1 NA TRBV30 TGTGCCTGGAGGGACAGAGGCAATGAGCAGTTCTTC CAWRDRGNEQFF
15 NA TRBJ2-7 NA TRBV5-5 TGTGCCAGCAGCTTGAGCGCGGGGGCCTCCTACGAGCAGTACTTC CASSLSAGASYEQYF
16 NA TRBJ1-1 NA TRBV6-5 TGTGCCAGCAGTTCCGCCCGGCAGGGGTCTGGGACTGAAGCTTTCTTT CASSSARQGSGTEAFF
12 NA TRBJ1-5 NA TRBV28 TGTGCCAGCAGTAGAAAAGCAGGGACCCAGCATTTT CASSRKAGTQHF
12 NA TRBJ1-2 NA TRBV5-1 TGCGCCAGCAGCCCCGACAGCTATGGCTACACCTTC CASSPDSYGYTF
14 TRBD1 TRBJ1-1 NA TRBV6-6 TGTGCCAGCAGTGACAGGGGCCCCTTCACTGAAGCTTTCTTT CASSDRGPFTEAFF
14 TRBD1 TRBJ2-5 NA TRBV5-1 TGCGCCAGCAGCTGGACAGGAAACCAAGAGACCCAGTACTTC CASSWTGNQETQYF
15 TRBD1 TRBJ2-7 NA TRBV6-6 TGTGCCAGCAGTTCCCCCTCGGGACAGTCCCTAGAGCAGTACTTC CASSSPSGQSLEQYF
13 NA TRBJ1-2 NA TRBV7-9 TGTGCCAGCAGCTTAGCAGGGGCTTATGGCTACACCTTC CASSLAGAYGYTF
13 NA TRBJ1-4 NA TRBV6-1 TGTGCCACCACTACCGGGGCGAAAGAAAAACTGTTTTTT CATTTGAKEKLFF
15 NA TRBJ2-5 NA TRBV27 TGTGCCAGCAGTCCCACCGGGGACCTGGGGGAGACCCAGTACTTC CASSPTGDLGETQYF
15 TRBD1 TRBJ2-7 NA TRBV28 TGTGCCAGCACCTCGGGCAGGGGGAGCTCCTACGAGCAGTACTTC CASTSGRGSSYEQYF
15 NA TRBJ2-1 NA TRBV15 TGTGCCACCAGCAGAGATGGTGCAGGGTACAATGAGCAGTTCTTC CATSRDGAGYNEQFF
15 NA TRBJ2-2 NA TRBV27 TGTGCCAGCAGTTCACCGACAGGTGCTCCCGGGGAGCTGTTTTTT CASSSPTGAPGELFF
18 TRBD2 TRBJ2-1 NA TRBV29-1 TGCAGCGTTGAGGGGATCCGGCCTAGCGGGGGAGTATACAATGAGCAGTTCTTC CSVEGIRPSGGVYNEQFF
13 NA TRBJ1-1 once TRBV28 TGTGCCAGCAGCCTAAAGGTGTGGCTTGAAGCTTTCTTT CASSLKVWLEAFF
15 TRBD1 TRBJ1-1 NA TRBV7-8 TGTGCCAGCAGCTTACAGGGGGCAGGGAACACTGAAGCTTTCTTT CASSLQGAGNTEAFF
14 NA TRBJ1-2 NA TRBV29-1 TGCATCTCCCTCGGGGGGGGCGTCGACTATGGCTACACCTTC CISLGGGVDYGYTF
14 TRBD1 TRBJ1-5 NA TRBV18 TGTGCCAGCTCACCCGAGGGGGCTTATCAGCCCCAGCATTTT CASSPEGAYQPQHF
18 NA TRBJ2-6 NA TRBV14 TGTGCCAGCAGCCAAGGGGGCAGATTTTTCTCTGGGGCCAACGTCCTGACTTTC CASSQGGRFFSGANVLTF
17 TRBD2 TRBJ2-1 NA TRBV29-1 TGCAGCGTTGAGTGGGGGCGCGGGCGGGGGGTGTACAATGAGCAGTTCTTC CSVEWGRGRGVYNEQFF
15 NA TRBJ1-6 NA TRBV10-3 TGTGCCATCAATACGCCTAGCTCCTATAATTCACCCCTCCACTTT CAINTPSSYNSPLHF
13 NA TRBJ2-5 NA TRBV9 TGTGCCAGCAGCGTCGGGCTGGAAGAGACCCAGTACTTC CASSVGLEETQYF
16 TRBD1 TRBJ1-6 NA TRBV5-1 TGCGCCAGCAGCTTGGGCGACAGGGGATTTGATTCACCCCTCCACTTT CASSLGDRGFDSPLHF
15 NA TRBJ2-7 NA TRBV13 TGTGCCAGCAGCCGTGGCAGGGGACGGCACTACGAGCAGTACTTC CASSRGRGRHYEQYF
15 NA TRBJ2-7 once TRBV5-4 TGTGCCAGCAGCTTCGGCCAGGGCGACTCCTACGAGCAGTACTTC CASSFGQGDSYEQYF
15 TRBD2 TRBJ2-2 once TRBV6-4 TGTGCCAGCAGTGACTCTGCGGGGGGGCCCGGGGAGCTGTTTTTT CASSDSAGGPGELFF
14 NA TRBJ1-3 NA TRBV7-8 TGTGCCAGCAGGGCGGTGAACTCTGGAAACACCATATATTTT CASRAVNSGNTIYF
14 TRBD1 TRBJ1-2 NA TRBV19 TGTGCCAGTAGGAGACCGGACAGGAGCTATGGCTACACCTTC CASRRPDRSYGYTF
17 TRBD2 TRBJ2-1 NA TRBV27 TGTGCCAGCAGTTGGACTAGTTTTTCTATATCCTACAATGAGCAGTTCTTC CASSWTSFSISYNEQFF
14 NA TRBJ1-2 once TRBV5-1 TGCGCCAGCAGCGGGAGGGGCACCAACTATGGCTACACCTTC CASSGRGTNYGYTF
14 NA TRBJ2-7 medium-sized TRBV28 TGTGCCAGCCGTAGGGTTGGTATTTCCTACGAGCAGTACTTC CASRRVGISYEQYF
13 TRBD1 TRBJ1-2 NA TRBV30 TGTGCCTGGAGGCAGGGACAGCGCTATGGCTACACCTTC CAWRQGQRYGYTF
13 NA TRBJ2-3 NA TRBV5-1 TGCGCCAGCAGGACGCAACACACAGATACGCAGTATTTT CASRTQHTDTQYF
16 NA TRBJ2-5 NA TRBV5-4 TGTGCCAGCAGCATGTACCGGGACAGCGGAGGGGAGACCCAGTACTTC CASSMYRDSGGETQYF
14 TRBD1 TRBJ1-6 NA TRBV10-3 TGTGCCATCAGTTCCGACAGGGACAATTCACCCCTCCACTTT CAISSDRDNSPLHF
15 NA TRBJ1-4 NA TRBV6-1 TGTGCCAGCAGACCCCCCGGGCCACTGAATGAAAAACTGTTTTTT CASRPPGPLNEKLFF
15 NA TRBJ1-2 NA TRBV5-1 TGCGCCAGCAGCTTGGTCACGGCAGGGGACTATGGCTACACCTTC CASSLVTAGDYGYTF
12 NA TRBJ1-1 NA TRBV10-1 TGCGCCTGCCTCAGGGTGAACACTGAAGCTTTCTTT CACLRVNTEAFF
15 TRBD1 TRBJ1-5 NA TRBV5-1 TGCGCCAGCAGCCAGGGGGTCGGGGGGAATCAGCCCCAGCATTTT CASSQGVGGNQPQHF
14 NA TRBJ1-1 few TRBV25-1 TGTGCCAGCAGTGAGACGGGTGCCAACACTGAAGCTTTCTTT CASSETGANTEAFF
13 NA TRBJ1-4 once TRBV5-1 TGCGCCAGCAGCTTACAGGGAGGTGAAAAACTGTTTTTT CASSLQGGEKLFF
13 NA TRBJ2-7 NA TRBV6-1 TGTGCCAGCTTAACGACAGGCGGCTACGAGCAGTACTTC CASLTTGGYEQYF
14 NA TRBJ2-1 NA TRBV2 TGTGCCAGCATTCCTACCTCGTCTATCGGTGAGCAGTTCTTC CASIPTSSIGEQFF
17 NA TRBJ1-5 NA TRBV7-2 TGTGCCAGCAGCTTGAAGGGCAGGGCCCTCCTAGGGCAGCCCCAGCATTTT CASSLKGRALLGQPQHF
15 TRBD1 TRBJ1-5 NA TRBV7-9 TGTGCCAGCAGCGTAGGGGGCATCGGCAATCAGCCCCAGCATTTT CASSVGGIGNQPQHF
16 TRBD2 TRBJ2-3 NA TRBV7-2 TGTGCCAGCACAACGGGGGAGGGACTTCTCACAGATACGCAGTATTTT CASTTGEGLLTDTQYF
16 TRBD1 TRBJ1-2 NA TRBV9 TGTGCCAGCAGCGGCCCATCGACAGGGGGCTCCTATGGCTACACCTTC CASSGPSTGGSYGYTF
14 NA TRBJ2-3 NA TRBV4-1 TGCGCCAGCAGCCAAGGGGAAAGCATCAATCTTCAGTATTTT CASSQGESINLQYF
13 NA TRBJ2-3 NA TRBV19 TGTGCCAGTAGTGGGACACCCACAGATACGCAGTATTTT CASSGTPTDTQYF
15 TRBD1 TRBJ2-7 NA TRBV27 TGTGCCAGCAGTTTGGGACAGGGGGTAACCTACGAGCAGTACTTC CASSLGQGVTYEQYF
16 NA TRBJ2-7 NA TRBV9 TGTGCCAGCAGCCCCCAAAGGACAGCCTTGGGATACGAGCAGTACTTC CASSPQRTALGYEQYF
14 NA TRBJ2-3 NA TRBV4-2 TGTGCCAGCAGCCAAGGGGGGGCCACAGATACGCAGTATTTT CASSQGGATDTQYF